This T cell receptor beta chain is drawn from a study of Graves' ophthalmopathy and Graves' hyperthyroidism. The CDR3 extends over 13 amino acids. The ends were cut back, 4 bases at V and 6 bases at J, with 11 bases in the middle. The germline V gene encodes CDR1 SGDLS and CDR2 YYNGEE. Hyperthyroidism was new, under 2 months, in patients aged 18 to 65. Exclusion criteria comprised other autoimmune diseases, uncontrolled infections, pregnancy or lactation in patients. Notes on the study in general: With roughly 88% sensitivity and approximately 79% specificity, a 13-signature model separated ophthalmopathy from stable hyperthyroidism.

This clonotype turned up a few times. No antigen is known for it. The authors amplified TCR beta CDR3 regions, and they did so from RNA transcripts for repertoire sequencing. Investigators did first-round RT-PCR with HTBI primers, then second-round multiplex PCR. TCRdb independently ran MiXCR on the multiplex PCR reads; one entry per CDR3 protein. Counted here are roughly 610,000 distinct CDR3 sequences, 20% to 25% occurring once; the ten biggest clones make up approximately 6.9%. Source material: peripheral blood. The TCR comes from a woman aged 18-29 years with stable Graves' hyperthyroidism. Some clones in this sample may be carry-over from other donors' samples. The chain couples TRBV9 to TRBJ2-4; D unresolved. The chain's CDR3 is CASSPSDGNIQYF. The CDR3 region has the DNA TGTGCCAGCAGCCCCTCGGACGGAAACATTCAGTACTTC.